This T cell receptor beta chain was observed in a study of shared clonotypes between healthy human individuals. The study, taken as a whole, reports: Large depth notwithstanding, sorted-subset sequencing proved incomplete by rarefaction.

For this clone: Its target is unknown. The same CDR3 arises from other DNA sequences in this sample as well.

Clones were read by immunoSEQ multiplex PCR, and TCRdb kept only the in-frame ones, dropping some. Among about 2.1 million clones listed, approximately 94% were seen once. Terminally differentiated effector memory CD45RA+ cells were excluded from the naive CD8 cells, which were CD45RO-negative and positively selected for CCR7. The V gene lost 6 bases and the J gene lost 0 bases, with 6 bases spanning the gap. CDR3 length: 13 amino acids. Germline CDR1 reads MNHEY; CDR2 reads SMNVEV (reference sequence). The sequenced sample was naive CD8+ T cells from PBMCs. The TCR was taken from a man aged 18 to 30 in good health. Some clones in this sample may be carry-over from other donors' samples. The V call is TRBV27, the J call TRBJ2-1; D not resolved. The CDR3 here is CASRRSSYNEQFF. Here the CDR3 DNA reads TGTGCCAGCAGGAGGAGCTCCTACAATGAGCAGTTCTTC.